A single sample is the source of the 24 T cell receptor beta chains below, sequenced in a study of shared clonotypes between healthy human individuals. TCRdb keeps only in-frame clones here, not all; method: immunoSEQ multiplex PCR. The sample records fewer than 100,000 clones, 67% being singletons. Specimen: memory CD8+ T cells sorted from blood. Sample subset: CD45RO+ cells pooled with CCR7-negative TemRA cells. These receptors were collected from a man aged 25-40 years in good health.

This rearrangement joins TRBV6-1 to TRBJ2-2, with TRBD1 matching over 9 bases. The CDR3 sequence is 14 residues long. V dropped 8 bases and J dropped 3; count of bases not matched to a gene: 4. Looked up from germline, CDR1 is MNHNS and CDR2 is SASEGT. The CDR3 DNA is TGTGCCAGCCGGACAGGGGACGACACCGGGGAGCTGTTTTTT. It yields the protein CASRTGDDTGELFF.

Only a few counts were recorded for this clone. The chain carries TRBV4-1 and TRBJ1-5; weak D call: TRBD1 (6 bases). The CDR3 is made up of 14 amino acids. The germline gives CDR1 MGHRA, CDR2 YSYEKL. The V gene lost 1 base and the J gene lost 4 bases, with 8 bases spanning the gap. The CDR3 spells CASSQVGTNQPQHF. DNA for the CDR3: TGCGCCAGCAGCCAAGTTGGGACAAATCAGCCCCAGCATTTT.

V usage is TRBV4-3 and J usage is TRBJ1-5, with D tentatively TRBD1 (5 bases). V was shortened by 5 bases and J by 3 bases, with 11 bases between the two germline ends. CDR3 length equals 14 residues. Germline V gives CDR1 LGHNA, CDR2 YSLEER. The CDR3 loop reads CASSLGADNQPQHF. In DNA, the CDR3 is TGCGCCAGCAGCTTAGGGGCAGACAATCAGCCCCAGCATTTT.

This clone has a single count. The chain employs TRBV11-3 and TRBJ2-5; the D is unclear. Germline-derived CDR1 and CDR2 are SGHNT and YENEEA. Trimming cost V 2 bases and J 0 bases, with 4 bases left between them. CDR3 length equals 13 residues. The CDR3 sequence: CASSLWYQETQYF. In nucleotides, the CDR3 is TGTGCCAGCAGCTTATGGTACCAAGAGACCCAGTACTTC. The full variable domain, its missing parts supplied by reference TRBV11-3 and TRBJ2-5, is EAGVVQSPRYKIIEKKQPVAFWCNPISGHNTLYWYLQNLGQGPELLIRYENEEAVDDSQLPKDRFSAERLKGVDSTLKIQPAELGDSAVYLCASSLWYQETQYFGPGTRLLVL.

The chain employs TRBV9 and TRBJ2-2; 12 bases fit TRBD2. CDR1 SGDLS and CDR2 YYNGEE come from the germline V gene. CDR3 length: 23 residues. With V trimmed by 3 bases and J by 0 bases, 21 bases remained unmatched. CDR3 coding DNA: TGTGCCAGCAGCGCAGGAGTGTGGGGGGTTGAGACTAGCGGGAGATCGAACACCGGGGAGCTGTTTTTT. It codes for CASSAGVWGVETSGRSNTGELFF. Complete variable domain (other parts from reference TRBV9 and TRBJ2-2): DSGVTQTPKHLITATGQRVTLRCSPRSGDLSVYWYQQSLDQGLQFLIQYYNGEERAKGNILERFSAQQFPDLHSELNLSSLELGDSALYFCASSAGVWGVETSGRSNTGELFFGEGSRLTVL.

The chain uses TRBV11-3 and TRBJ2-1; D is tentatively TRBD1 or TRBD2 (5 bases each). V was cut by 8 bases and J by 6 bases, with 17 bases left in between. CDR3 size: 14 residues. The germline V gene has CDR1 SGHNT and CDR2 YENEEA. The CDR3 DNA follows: TGTGCCAGCGGACCCCGGGACGGACCCAATGAGCAGTTCTTC. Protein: CASGPRDGPNEQFF.

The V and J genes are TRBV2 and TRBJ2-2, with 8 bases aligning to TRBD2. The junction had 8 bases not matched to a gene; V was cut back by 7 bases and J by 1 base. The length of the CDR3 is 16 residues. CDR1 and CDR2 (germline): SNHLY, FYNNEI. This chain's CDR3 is CASTQTGGMNTGELFF. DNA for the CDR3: TGTGCCAGCACCCAAACGGGGGGGATGAACACCGGGGAGCTGTTTTTT.

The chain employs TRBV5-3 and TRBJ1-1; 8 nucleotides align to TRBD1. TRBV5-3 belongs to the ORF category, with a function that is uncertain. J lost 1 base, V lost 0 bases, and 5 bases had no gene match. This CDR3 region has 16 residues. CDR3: CARSLAQGAQNTEAFF. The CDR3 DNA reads TGTGCCAGAAGCTTGGCTCAGGGGGCGCAGAACACTGAAGCTTTCTTT.

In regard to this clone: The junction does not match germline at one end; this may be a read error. CDR3 region: CASSPYGQYF. CDR3 coding DNA: TGCGCCAGCAGTCCCTACGGGCAGTACTTC. The chain has TRBV10-1 and TRBJ2-7; unclear D gene. This CDR3 spans 10 amino acids. Germline CDR1 and CDR2: WNHNN and SYGVQD (reference sequence).

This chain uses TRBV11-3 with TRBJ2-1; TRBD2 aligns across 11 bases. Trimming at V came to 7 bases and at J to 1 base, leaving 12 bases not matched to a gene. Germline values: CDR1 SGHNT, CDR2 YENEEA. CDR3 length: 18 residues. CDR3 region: CASTPKGLAGGSYNEQFF. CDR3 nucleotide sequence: TGTGCCAGCACCCCCAAGGGGCTAGCGGGAGGTTCCTACAATGAGCAGTTCTTC.

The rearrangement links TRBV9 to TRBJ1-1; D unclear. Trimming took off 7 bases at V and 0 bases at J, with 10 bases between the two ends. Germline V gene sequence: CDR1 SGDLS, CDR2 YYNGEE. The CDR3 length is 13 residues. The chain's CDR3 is CASESSMNTEAFF. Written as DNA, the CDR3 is TGTGCCAGCGAATCCTCCATGAACACTGAAGCTTTCTTT.

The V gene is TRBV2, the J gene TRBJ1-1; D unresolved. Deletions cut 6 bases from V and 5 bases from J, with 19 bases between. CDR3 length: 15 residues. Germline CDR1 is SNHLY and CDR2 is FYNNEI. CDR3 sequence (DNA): TGTGCCAGCAGCCCACTCCGATTAGCAGAAACTGAAGCTTTCTTT. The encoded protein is CASSPLRLAETEAFF.

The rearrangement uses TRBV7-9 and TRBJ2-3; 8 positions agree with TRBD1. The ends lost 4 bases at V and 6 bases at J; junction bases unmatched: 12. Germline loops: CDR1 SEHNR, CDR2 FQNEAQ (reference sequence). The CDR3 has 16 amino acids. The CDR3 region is CASSSRDRTILDTQYF. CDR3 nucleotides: TGTGCCAGCAGCTCCCGGGACAGGACAATTTTGGATACGCAGTATTTT.

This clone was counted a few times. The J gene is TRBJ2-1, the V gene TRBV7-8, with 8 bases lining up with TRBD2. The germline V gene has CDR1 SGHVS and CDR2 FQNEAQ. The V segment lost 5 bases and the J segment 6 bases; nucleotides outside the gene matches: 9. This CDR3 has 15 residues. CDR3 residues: CASSAGPSGFNEQFF. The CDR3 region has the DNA TGTGCCAGCAGCGCCGGCCCTAGCGGGTTCAATGAGCAGTTCTTC.

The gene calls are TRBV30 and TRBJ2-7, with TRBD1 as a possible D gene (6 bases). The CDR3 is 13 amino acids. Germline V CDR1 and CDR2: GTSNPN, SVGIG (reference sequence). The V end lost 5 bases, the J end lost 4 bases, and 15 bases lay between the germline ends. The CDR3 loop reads CAWGGQDLYEQYF. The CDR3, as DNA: TGTGCCTGGGGGGGACAAGACCTTTACGAGCAGTACTTC. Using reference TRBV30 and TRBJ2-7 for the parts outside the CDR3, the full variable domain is SQTIHQWPATLVQPVGSPLSLECTVEGTSNPNLYWYRQAAGRGLQLLFYSVGIGQISSEVPQNLSASRPQDRQFILSSKKLLLSDSGFYLCAWGGQDLYEQYFGPGTRLTVT.

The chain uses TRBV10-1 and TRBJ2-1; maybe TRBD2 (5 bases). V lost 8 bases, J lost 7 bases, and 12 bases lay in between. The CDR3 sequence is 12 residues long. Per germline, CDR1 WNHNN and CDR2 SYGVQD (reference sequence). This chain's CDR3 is CASASLANEQFF. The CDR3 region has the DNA TGCGCCAGCGCTAGCCTCGCGAATGAGCAGTTCTTC.

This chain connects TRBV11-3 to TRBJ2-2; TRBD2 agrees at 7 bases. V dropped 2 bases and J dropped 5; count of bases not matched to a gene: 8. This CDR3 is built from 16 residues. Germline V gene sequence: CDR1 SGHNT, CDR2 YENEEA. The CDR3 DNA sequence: TGTGCCAGCAGCTTAATGGCGGGAGTTGGGACCGGGGAGCTGTTTTTT. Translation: CASSLMAGVGTGELFF.

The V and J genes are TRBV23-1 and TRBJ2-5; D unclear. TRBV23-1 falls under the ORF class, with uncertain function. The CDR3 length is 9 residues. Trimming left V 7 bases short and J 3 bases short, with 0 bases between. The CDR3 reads CASKETQYF. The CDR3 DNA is TGCGCCAGCAAAGAGACCCAGTACTTC.

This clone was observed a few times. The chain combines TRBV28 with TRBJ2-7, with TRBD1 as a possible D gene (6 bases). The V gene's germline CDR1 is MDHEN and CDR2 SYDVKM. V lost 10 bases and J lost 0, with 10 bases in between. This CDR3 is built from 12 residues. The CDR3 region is CATRDNSYEQYF. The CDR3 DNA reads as TGTGCCACCCGGGACAACTCCTACGAGCAGTACTTC.

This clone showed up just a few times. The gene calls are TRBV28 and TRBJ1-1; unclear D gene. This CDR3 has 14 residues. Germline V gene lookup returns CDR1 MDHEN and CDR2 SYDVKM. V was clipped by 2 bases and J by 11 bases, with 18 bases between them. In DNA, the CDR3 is TGTGCCAGCAGTTTAGACGGCGAGGGTGTCAAGGCTTTCTTT. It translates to CASSLDGEGVKAFF. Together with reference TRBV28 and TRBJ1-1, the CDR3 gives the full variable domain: DVKVTQSSRYLVKRTGEKVFLECVQDMDHENMFWYRQDPGLGLRLIYFSYDVKMKEKGDIPEGYSVSREKKERFSLILESASTNQTSMYLCASSLDGEGVKAFFGQGTRLTVV.

The chain's CDR3 is CASSGGVDREQYF. DNA for the CDR3: TGTGCCAGCAGTGGGGGGGTGGATCGCGAGCAGTACTTC. The chain links TRBV28 to TRBJ2-7, with TRBD2 identical over 7 bases. In germline, CDR1 is MDHEN, CDR2 SYDVKM. V shed 5 bases and J 6 bases; nucleotides not matched to a gene: 7. The CDR3 loop spans 13 amino acids.

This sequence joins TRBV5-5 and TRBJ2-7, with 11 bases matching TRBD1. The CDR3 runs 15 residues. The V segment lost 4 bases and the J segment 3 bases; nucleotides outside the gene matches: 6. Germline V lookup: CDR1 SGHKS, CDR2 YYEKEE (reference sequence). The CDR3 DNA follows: TGTGCCAGCAGCCTCGGGACAGGGGGTTTCTACGAGCAGTACTTC. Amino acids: CASSLGTGGFYEQYF.

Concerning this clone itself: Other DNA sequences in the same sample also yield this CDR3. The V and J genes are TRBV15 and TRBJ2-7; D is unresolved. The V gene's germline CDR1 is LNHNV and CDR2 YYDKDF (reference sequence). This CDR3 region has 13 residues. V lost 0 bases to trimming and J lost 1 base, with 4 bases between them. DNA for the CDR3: TGTGCCACCAGCAGAGATTTATCCTACGAGCAGTACTTC. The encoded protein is CATSRDLSYEQYF.

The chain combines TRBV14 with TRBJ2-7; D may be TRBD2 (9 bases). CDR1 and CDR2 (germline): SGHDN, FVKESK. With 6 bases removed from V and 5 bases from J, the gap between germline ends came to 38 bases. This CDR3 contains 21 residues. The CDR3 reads CASSHIGQGVVSAGGLDEQYF. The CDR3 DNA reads TGTGCCAGCAGTCATATCGGACAGGGAGTCGTTTCAGCGGGAGGTCTCGACGAGCAGTACTTC.